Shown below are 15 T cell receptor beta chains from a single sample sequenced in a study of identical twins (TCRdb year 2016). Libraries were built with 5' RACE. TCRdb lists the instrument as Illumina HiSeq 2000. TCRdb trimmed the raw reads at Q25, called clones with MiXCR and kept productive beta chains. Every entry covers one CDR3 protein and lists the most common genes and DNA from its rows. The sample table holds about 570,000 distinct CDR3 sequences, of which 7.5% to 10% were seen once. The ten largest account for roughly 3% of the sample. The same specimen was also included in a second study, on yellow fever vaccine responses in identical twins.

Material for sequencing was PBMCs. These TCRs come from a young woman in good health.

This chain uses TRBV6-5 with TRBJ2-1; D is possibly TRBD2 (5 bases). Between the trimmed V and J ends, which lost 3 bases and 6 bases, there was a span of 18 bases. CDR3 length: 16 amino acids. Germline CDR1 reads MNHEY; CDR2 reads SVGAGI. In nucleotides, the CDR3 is TGTGCCAGCAGTTATTTCTGGTCGCGGGTCGGCAATGAGCAGTTCTTC. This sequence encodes CASSYFWSRVGNEQFF.

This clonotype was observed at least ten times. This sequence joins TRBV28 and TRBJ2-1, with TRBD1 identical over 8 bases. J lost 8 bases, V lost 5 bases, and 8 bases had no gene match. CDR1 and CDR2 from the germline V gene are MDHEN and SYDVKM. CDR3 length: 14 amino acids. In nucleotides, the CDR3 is TGTGCCAGCAGTGATGCAGGGGGCTGGCATGAGCAGTTCTTC. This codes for CASSDAGGWHEQFF.

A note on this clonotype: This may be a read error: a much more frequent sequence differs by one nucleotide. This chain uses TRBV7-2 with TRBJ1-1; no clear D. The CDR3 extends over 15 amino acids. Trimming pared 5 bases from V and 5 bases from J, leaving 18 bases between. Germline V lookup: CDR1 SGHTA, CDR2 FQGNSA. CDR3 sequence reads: CASSRFPDSTTEAFF. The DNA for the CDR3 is TGTGCCAGCAGCCGATTTCCTGATAGTACTACTGAAGCTTTCTTT.

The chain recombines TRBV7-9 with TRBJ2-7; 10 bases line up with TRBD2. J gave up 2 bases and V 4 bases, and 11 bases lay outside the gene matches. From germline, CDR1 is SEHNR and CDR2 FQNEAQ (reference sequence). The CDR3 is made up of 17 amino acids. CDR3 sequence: CASSSYTGTSAAYEQYF. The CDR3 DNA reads TGTGCCAGCAGCTCCTATACCGGGACTAGCGCTGCCTACGAGCAGTACTTC. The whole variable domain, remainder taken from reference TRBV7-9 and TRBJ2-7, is DTGVSQNPRHKITKRGQNVTFRCDPISEHNRLYWYRQTLGQGPEFLTYFQNEAQLEKSRLLSDRFSAERPKGSFSTLEIQRTEQGDSAMYLCASSSYTGTSAAYEQYFGPGTRLTVT.

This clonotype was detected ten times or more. CDR3 amino acids: CASSESELLSSYNEQFF. CDR3 bases: TGTGCCAGCAGTGAATCTGAGCTCCTGAGCTCCTACAATGAGCAGTTCTTC. This sequence joins TRBV25-1 and TRBJ2-1; D unresolved. V was clipped by 1 base and J by 0 bases, with 13 bases between them. Germline V gene lookup returns CDR1 MGHDK and CDR2 SYGVNS. The CDR3 runs 17 residues.

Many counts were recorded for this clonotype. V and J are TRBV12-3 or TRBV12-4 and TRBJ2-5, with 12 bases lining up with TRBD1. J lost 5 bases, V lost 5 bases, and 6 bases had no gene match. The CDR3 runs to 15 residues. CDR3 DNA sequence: TGTGCCAGCAGTGATCGGGACAGGGGGCATGAGACCCAGTACTTC. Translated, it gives CASSDRDRGHETQYF.

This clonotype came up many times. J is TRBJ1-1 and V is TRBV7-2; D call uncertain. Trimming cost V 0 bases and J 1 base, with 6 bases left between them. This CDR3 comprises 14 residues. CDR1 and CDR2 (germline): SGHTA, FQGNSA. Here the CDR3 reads CASSLARQNTEAFF. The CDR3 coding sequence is TGTGCCAGCAGCTTAGCCCGCCAGAACACTGAAGCTTTCTTT.

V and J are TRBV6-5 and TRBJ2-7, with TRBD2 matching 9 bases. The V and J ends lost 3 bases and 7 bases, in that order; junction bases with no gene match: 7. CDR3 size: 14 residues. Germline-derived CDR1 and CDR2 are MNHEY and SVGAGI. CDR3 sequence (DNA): TGTGCCAGCAGTTATATAGCGGGAGAAGGAGAGCAGTACTTC. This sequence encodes CASSYIAGEGEQYF.

The DNA for the CDR3 is TGTGCCAGTAAAATCGGCAATCAGCCCCAGCATTTT. Translating gives CASKIGNQPQHF. The chain combines TRBV19 with TRBJ1-5; D is unclear. The CDR3 runs 12 residues. The ends were cut back, 7 bases at V and 2 bases at J, with 6 bases in the middle. The germline V gene has CDR1 LNHDA and CDR2 SQIVND (reference sequence).

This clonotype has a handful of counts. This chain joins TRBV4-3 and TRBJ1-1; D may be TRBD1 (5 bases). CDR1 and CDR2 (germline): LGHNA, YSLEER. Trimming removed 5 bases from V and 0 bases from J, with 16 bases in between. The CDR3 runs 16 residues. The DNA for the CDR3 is TGCGCCAGCAGCACGATAGGGCCAGGGATGAACACTGAAGCTTTCTTT. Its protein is CASSTIGPGMNTEAFF.

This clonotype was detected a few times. The CDR3 sequence is CASSSFGTYNTGELFF. In DNA form, the CDR3 reads TGTGCCAGCAGCTCCTTCGGGACATATAACACCGGGGAGCTGTTTTTT. This rearrangement joins TRBV7-2 to TRBJ2-2; D perhaps matches TRBD1 (6 bases). The CDR3 contains 16 residues. Germline V gene sequence: CDR1 SGHTA, CDR2 FQGNSA. V lost 4 bases and J 2 bases, leaving 14 bases between the germline ends.

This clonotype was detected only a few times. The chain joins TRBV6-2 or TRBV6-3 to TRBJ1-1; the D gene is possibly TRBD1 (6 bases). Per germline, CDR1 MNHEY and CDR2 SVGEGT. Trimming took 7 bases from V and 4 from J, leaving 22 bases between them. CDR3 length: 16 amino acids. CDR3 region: CASIKRQGLLGTEAFF. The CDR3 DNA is TGTGCCAGCATCAAAAGGCAGGGGCTCTTGGGCACTGAAGCTTTCTTT.

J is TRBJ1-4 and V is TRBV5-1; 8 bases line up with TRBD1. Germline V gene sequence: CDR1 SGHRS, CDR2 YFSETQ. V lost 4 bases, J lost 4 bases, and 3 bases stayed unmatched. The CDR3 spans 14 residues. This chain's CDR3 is CASSGQGINEKLFF. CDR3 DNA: TGCGCCAGCAGCGGACAGGGTATTAATGAAAAACTGTTTTTT.

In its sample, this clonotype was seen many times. CDR3 sequence: CASSQEPSGRAYTQYF. For the CDR3, the DNA is TGTGCCAGCAGCCAAGAGCCGAGCGGGAGGGCATATACGCAGTATTTT. This chain uses TRBV3-1 with TRBJ2-3; 10 bases line up with TRBD2. This CDR3 contains 16 residues. V shed 0 bases, J shed 7 bases, and the junction held 7 bases outside the gene matches. The germline gives CDR1 LGHDT, CDR2 YNNKEL (reference sequence).

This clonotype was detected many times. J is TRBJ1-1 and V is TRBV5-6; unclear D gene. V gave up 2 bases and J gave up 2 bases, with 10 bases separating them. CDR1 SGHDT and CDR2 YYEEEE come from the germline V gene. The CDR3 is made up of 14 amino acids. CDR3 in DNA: TGTGCCAGCAGCTTTAGTACGGCTAACACTGAAGCTTTCTTT. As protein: CASSFSTANTEAFF.